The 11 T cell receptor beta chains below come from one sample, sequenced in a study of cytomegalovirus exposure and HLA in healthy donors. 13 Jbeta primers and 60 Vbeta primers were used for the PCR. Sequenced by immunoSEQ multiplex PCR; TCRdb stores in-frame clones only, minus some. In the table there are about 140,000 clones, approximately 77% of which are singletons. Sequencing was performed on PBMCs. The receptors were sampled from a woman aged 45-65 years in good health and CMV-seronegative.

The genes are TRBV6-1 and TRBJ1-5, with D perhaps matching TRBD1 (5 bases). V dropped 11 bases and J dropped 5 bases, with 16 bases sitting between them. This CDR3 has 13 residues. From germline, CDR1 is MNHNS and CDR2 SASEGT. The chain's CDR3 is CAVRRGTDQPQHF. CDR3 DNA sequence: TGTGCCGTCAGGCGGGGGACTGATCAGCCCCAGCATTTT.

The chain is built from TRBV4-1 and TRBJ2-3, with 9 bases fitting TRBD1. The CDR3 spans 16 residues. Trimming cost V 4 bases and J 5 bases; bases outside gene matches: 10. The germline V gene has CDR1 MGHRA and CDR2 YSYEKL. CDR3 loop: CASSLMGTGRIDTQYF. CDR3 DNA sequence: TGCGCCAGCAGCCTAATGGGGACAGGGAGGATAGATACGCAGTATTTT.

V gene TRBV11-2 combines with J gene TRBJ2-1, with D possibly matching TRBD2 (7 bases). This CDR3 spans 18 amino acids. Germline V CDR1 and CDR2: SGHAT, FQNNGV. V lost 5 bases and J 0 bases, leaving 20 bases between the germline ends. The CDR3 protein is CASSHPVGGGHSYNEQFF. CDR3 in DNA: TGTGCCAGCAGCCATCCGGTGGGCGGGGGACACTCCTACAATGAGCAGTTCTTC.

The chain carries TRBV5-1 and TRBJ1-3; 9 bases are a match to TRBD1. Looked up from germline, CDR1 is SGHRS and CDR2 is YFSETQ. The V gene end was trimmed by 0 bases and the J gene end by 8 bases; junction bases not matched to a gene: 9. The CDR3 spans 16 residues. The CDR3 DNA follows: TGCGCCAGCAGCTTGGCCCCCAGACAGGGGGGGGACACCATATATTTT. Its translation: CASSLAPRQGGDTIYF.

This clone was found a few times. The CDR3 nucleotides read TGTGCCACCAGCACGTCATTGTCGGGTGGAGAGACCCAGTACTTC. Residues: CATSTSLSGGETQYF. This chain links TRBV15 with TRBJ2-5; D remains ambiguous. Deletions cut 4 bases from V and 4 bases from J, with 16 bases between. Germline V gene data show CDR1 as LNHNV and CDR2 as YYDKDF (reference sequence). This CDR3 is built from 15 residues.

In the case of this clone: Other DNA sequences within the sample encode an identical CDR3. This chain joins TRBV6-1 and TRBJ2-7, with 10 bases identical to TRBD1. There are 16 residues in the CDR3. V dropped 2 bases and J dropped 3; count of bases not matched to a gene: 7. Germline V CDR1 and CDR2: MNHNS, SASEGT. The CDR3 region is CASSERDRGSIYEQYF. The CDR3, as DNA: TGTGCCAGCAGTGAACGGGACAGGGGATCCATCTACGAGCAGTACTTC.

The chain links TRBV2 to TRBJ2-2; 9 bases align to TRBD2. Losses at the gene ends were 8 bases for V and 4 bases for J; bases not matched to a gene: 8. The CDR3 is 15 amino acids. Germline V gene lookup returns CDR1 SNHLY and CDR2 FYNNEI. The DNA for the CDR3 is TGTGCCAGCCTGCAGCGGGGGGTTGTCACCGGGGAGCTGTTTTTT. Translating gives CASLQRGVVTGELFF. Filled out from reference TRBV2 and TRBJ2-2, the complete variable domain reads EPEVTQTPSHQVTQMGQEVILRCVPISNHLYFYWYRQILGQKVEFLVSFYNNEISEKSEIFDDQFSVERPDGSNFTLKIRSTKLEDSAMYFCASLQRGVVTGELFFGEGSRLTVL.

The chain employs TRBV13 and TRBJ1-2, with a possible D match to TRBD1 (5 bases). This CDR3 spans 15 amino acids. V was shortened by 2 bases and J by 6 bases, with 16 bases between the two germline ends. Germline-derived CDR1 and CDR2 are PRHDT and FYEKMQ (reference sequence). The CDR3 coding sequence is TGTGCCAGCAGCTTACGGCAGGGCCAGGAGAATGGCTACACCTTC. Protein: CASSLRQGQENGYTF.

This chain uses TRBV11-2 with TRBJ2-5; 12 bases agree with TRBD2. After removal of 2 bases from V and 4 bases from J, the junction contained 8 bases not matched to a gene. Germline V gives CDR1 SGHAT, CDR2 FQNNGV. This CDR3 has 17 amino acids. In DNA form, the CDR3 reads TGTGCCAGCAGCTTATCCCTACTAGCGGGGGGTAGAGAGACCCAGTACTTC. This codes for CASSLSLLAGGRETQYF. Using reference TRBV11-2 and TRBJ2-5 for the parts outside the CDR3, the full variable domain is EAGVAQSPRYKIIEKRQSVAFWCNPISGHATLYWYQQILGQGPKLLIQFQNNGVVDDSQLPKDRFSAERLKGVDSTLKIQPAKLEDSAVYLCASSLSLLAGGRETQYFGPGTRLLVL.

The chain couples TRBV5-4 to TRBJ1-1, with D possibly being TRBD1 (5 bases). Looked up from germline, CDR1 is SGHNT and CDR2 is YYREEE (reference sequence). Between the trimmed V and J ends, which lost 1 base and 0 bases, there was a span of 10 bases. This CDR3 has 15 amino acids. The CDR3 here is CASSLSQGMNTEAFF. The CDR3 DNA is TGTGCCAGCAGCTTGTCCCAGGGCATGAACACTGAAGCTTTCTTT. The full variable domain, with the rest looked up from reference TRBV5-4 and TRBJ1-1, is ETGVTQSPTHLIKTRGQQVTLRCSSQSGHNTVSWYQQALGQGPQFIFQYYREEENGRGNFPPRFSGLQFPNYSSELNVNALELDDSALYLCASSLSQGMNTEAFFGQGTRLTVV.

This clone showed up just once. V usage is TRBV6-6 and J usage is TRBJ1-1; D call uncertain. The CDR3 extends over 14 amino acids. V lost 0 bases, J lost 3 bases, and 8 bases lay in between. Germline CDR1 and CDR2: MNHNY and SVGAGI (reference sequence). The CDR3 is CASSYSAEYTEAFF. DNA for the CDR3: TGTGCCAGCAGTTACTCAGCCGAATACACTGAAGCTTTCTTT.